What follows is one T cell receptor beta chain and its context. Its antigen is as yet unknown. This CDR3 has 14 residues. The germline V gene encodes CDR1 MNHEY and CDR2 SMNVEV (reference sequence). The germline V and J ends were trimmed by 3 bases and 2 bases, with 11 bases remaining between them. The data were taken from a study of cytomegalovirus exposure and HLA in healthy donors. This PCR relied on a set of 60 Vbeta primers and 13 Jbeta primers. The method was immunoSEQ multiplex PCR; TCRdb's version includes in-frame clones alone and lacks a portion of them. The sample lists roughly 190,000 clones; roughly 80% were seen once. Overall study findings and caveats: Analysis performed later showed TCR beta chains linked to HLA being more clonally expanded than equally common others. As was reported, the HLA-A and HLA-B alleles of most subjects were accurately predicted from TCR beta sequences. Most TCR beta V segments were productive about 90% or about 30% of the time in an earlier analysis.

Material for sequencing was PBMCs. This clonotype was sampled from a woman aged 18-35 years in good health and CMV-seronegative. The chain uses TRBV27 and TRBJ2-7, with D perhaps matching TRBD2 (7 bases). CDR3 sequence: CASSFAGATYEQYF. In nucleotides, the CDR3 is TGTGCCAGCAGTTTTGCGGGGGCTACCTACGAGCAGTACTTC.